A single sample is the source of the 2 T cell receptor beta chains below, sequenced in a study of graft-versus-host responses after intestinal transplantation. Profiled with immunoSEQ multiplex PCR; TCRdb holds only in-frame clones, not every one. The sample comprises about 130,000 clones, approximately 92% of which are singletons, and over 0.15% rests with the top ten. For these receptors, no antigen is known. The source was unstimulated CD4+ T cells sorted from spleen or lymph node cells, collected before intestinal transplant. These receptors were taken from a human donor who received an intestinal transplant.

This clone was detected only once. V usage is TRBV18 and J usage is TRBJ2-6; 9 bases map to TRBD1. The germline gives CDR1 KGHSH, CDR2 LQKENI. V lost 3 bases to trimming and J lost 0 bases; unmatched junction nucleotides: 3. The CDR3 loop spans 17 amino acids. The chain's CDR3 is CASSPRQGDSGANVLTF. The CDR3 bases are TGTGCCAGCTCACCTCGACAGGGGGACTCTGGGGCCAACGTCCTGACTTTC.

The chain combines TRBV5-1 with TRBJ2-3, with D tentatively TRBD2 (7 bases). V dropped 1 base and J dropped 3 bases, with 12 bases sitting between them. Germline CDR1 and CDR2: SGHRS and YFSETQ. The CDR3 runs 15 residues. CDR3 sequence reads: CASSLRGAPTDTQYF. The CDR3 bases are TGCGCCAGCAGCTTGCGGGGGGCGCCTACAGATACGCAGTATTTT.